This TCR beta chain was sequenced for a study of blood T cell repertoires in COVID-19. Study-level background: Sample material is recorded as cDNA or gDNA derived from T cells, B-cell-depleted T cells, or PBMCs.

In the original workflow: The assay estimated nucleated cells by amplifying reference gene primers. Here immunoSEQ multiplex PCR was the method, and the copy in TCRdb shows in-frame clones only, minus some. The D gene and trimming were derived from the DNA, and the V and J assignments and clone size from that table. Altogether about 33,000 clones are present, roughly nine tenths being singletons, with the ten largest covering approximately 20%. Trimming left V 2 bases short and J 0 bases short, with 23 bases between. The germline V gene encodes CDR1 SGHVS and CDR2 FNYEAQ. The length of the CDR3 is 20 residues.

The receptor was isolated from a man aged 65 to 79 with acute or convalescent COVID-19. This chain joins TRBV7-6 and TRBJ2-1, with a tentative D call TRBD2 (5 bases). The specimen sequenced was peripheral blood. The CDR3 loop is CASSLFHFVALEGSYNEQFF. For the CDR3, the DNA is TGTGCCAGCAGCTTATTTCATTTCGTGGCCCTCGAGGGCTCCTACAATGAGCAGTTCTTC.